The clone carrying this T cell receptor (beta chain) was seen more than once but under ten times. The data originate from a study of shared clonotypes between healthy human individuals. V lost 4 bases and J 6 bases, leaving 5 bases between the germline ends. CDR3 length: 11 residues. CDR1 and CDR2 from the germline V gene are MGHDK and SYGVNS. Measured with immunoSEQ multiplex PCR; TCRdb has only the in-frame clones, and not every one. The top ten hold about 11% of the sample, which has a few hundred thousand clones, around 78% seen once. The V and J genes are TRBV25-1 and TRBJ2-3, with D uncertain. The source is a woman between 40 and 55 years old in good health. Some clones in this sample may be carry-over from other donors' samples. Sequenced input: PBMCs. CDR3 sequence (DNA): TGTGCCAGCAGTGTCGGGGATACGCAGTATTTT. Translating gives CASSVGDTQYF.